This T cell receptor beta chain was retrieved from a study of CD8 T cells in ankylosing spondylitis. TCRdb independently ran MiXCR on the 5' RACE reads; one entry per CDR3 protein. The table lists 300,000 to 350,000 distinct CDR3 sequences, over 12% of them singletons. V was cut by 3 bases and J by 5 bases, with 20 bases left in between. Germline values: CDR1 DFQATT, CDR2 SNEGSKA (reference sequence). The CDR3 contains 15 residues. The rearrangement joins TRBV20-1 to TRBJ2-7; tentatively, D is TRBD1 or TRBD2 (5 bases each). The sequence derives from a male donor with ankylosing spondylitis or in good health (not recorded which). Source material: blood, either unsorted or a sorted T cell fraction (not recorded which). CDR3 protein: CSASRDGVSGNEQYF. The CDR3 DNA follows: TGCAGTGCTAGCCGGGACGGGGTCTCGGGGAACGAGCAGTACTTC.